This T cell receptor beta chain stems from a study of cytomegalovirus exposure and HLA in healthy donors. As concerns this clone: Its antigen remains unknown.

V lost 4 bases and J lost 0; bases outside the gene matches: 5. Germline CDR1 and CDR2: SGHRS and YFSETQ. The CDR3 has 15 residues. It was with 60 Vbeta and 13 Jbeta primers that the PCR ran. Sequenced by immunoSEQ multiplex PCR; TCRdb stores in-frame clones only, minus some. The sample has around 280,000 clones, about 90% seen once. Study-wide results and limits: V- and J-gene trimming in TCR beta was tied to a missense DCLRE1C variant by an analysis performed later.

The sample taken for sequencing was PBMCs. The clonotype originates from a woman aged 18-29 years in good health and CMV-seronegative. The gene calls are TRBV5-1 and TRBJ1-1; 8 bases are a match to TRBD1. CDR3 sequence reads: CASSIDRGMNTEAFF. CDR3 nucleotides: TGCGCCAGCAGCATAGACAGGGGCATGAACACTGAAGCTTTCTTT.